This entry concerns a single TCR beta chain. One entry per CDR3 protein, called by TCRdb with MiXCR from the 5' RACE reads. In the table there are under 450,000 distinct CDR3 sequences, about 22% of which are singletons. This sample was included in a study of T-cell memory formation after mild COVID-19. The CDR3 loop spans 15 amino acids. V gave up 8 bases and J gave up 4 bases; unmatched junction bases: 9. The sequence was collected from an adult woman who had mild COVID-19 (a few samples of this study predate the infection). Cell type and time point are not known. V and J are TRBV12-3 or TRBV12-4 and TRBJ2-1, with 9 bases that match TRBD1. Sequencing was carried out using PBMCs or a T cell subset sorted from them (not recorded which). The CDR3 loop reads CASLKGGTGYNEQFF. Here the CDR3 DNA reads TGTGCCAGCCTAAAAGGCGGGACAGGGTACAATGAGCAGTTCTTC.